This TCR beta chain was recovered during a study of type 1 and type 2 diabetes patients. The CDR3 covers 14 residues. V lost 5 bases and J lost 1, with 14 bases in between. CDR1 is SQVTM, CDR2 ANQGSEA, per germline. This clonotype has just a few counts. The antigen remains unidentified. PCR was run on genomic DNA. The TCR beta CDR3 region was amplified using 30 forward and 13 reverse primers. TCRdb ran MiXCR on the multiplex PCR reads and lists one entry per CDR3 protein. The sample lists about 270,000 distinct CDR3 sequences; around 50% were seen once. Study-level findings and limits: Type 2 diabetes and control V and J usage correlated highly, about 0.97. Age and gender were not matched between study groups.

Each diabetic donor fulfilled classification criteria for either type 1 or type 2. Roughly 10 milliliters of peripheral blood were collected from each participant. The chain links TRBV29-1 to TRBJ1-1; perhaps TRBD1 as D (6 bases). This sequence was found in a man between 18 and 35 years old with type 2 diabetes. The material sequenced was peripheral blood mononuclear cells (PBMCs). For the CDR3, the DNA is TGCAGCGTTTCCCCGTCACAGGGGAACACTGAAGCTTTCTTT. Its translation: CSVSPSQGNTEAFF.